Sequencing of this T cell receptor beta chain was carried out in a study of blood T cell repertoires in COVID-19. Study-level background: Samples came from the United States, Italy and Spain, spanning acute and convalescent COVID-19.

In the original workflow: Quantification of nucleated cells was approximated via reference gene primer amplification. Method: immunoSEQ multiplex PCR; TCRdb's copy keeps in-frame clones and lacks some. The V and J calls and clone size are taken from that table; D and trimming were inferred from the DNA. The table has about 160,000 clones, around nine tenths seen once; the top ten hold 5% to 8.5%. Cohort assignment relied on participant-reported clinical history. In this sample, this clone turned up once. Sample: PBMCs or T cells enriched from blood (not recorded which). The clonotype comes from a woman in her fifties or sixties who had recovered from COVID-19.

CDR3 loop: CASSQDRRGGYEQYF. CDR3 nucleotide sequence: TGTGCCAGCAGCCAAGATCGGCGGGGGGGCTACGAGCAGTACTTC. The rearrangement joins TRBV4-2 to TRBJ2-7, with 9 bases identical to TRBD2. The CDR3 runs to 15 residues. Losses at the gene ends were 0 bases for V and 3 bases for J; bases not matched to a gene: 3. Germline CDR1 is LGHNA and CDR2 is YNFKEQ.